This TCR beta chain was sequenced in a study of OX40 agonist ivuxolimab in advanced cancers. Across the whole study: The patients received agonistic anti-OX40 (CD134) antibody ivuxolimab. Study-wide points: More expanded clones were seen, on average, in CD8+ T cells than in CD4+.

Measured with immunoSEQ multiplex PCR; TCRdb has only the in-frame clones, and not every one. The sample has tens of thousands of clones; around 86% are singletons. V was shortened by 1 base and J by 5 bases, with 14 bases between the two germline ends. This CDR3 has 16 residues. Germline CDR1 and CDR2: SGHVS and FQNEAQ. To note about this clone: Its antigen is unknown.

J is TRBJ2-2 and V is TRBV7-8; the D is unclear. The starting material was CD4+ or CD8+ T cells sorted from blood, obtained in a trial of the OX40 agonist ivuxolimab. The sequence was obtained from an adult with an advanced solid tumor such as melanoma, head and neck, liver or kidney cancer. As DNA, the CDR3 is TGTGCCAGCAGCTTAGTTCGTGGGGTTGCGACCGGGGAGCTGTTTTTT. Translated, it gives CASSLVRGVATGELFF. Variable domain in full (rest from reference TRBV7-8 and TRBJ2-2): GAGVSQSPRYKVAKRGQDVALRCDPISGHVSLFWYQQALGQGPEFLTYFQNEAQLDKSGLPSDRFFAERPEGSVSTLKIQRTQQEDSAVYLCASSLVRGVATGELFFGEGSRLTVL.